This T cell receptor beta chain was documented in a study of beta chain features in type 1 diabetes. Study-level results: An over-representation of cells with high TCR expression could result from cDNA sequencing. Relative to healthy donors, patients appeared to have naive, central memory and Treg TCRB repertoires that were more similar. Type 1 diabetes patients had moderately but significantly shorter TCRB CDR3s in all four CD4+ subsets.

Trimming cost V 0 bases and J 7 bases, with 17 bases left between them. The CDR3 consists of 15 residues. Germline values: CDR1 SGDLS, CDR2 YYNGEE. Using CD45RO/CCR7/CD25/CD127/CD95/CD27, CD4+ naive, central memory, regulatory and stem cell-like memory cells were sorted. The entirety of the isolated RNA underwent reverse transcription, so expressed TCRB transcripts were sequenced. Sequencing was performed with immunoSEQ multiplex PCR; in TCRdb, only in-frame clones are kept and a portion is missing. The sample includes hundreds of thousands of clones, roughly 30% of them seen just once. For this clone: Its antigen is unknown.

The receptor was isolated from a man in his late teens or twenties in good health. This sequence joins TRBV9 and TRBJ2-7; D is possibly TRBD2 (5 bases). The sequenced material came from naive CD4+ T cells from blood. CDR3 bases: TGTGCCAGCAGCGTAGAAGGGATTGTATCGGGGGAGCAGTACTTC. Its translation: CASSVEGIVSGEQYF.